What follows are 32 T cell receptor beta chains derived from one specimen sequenced in a study of cytomegalovirus exposure and HLA in healthy donors. PCR was performed using 60 Vbeta and 13 Jbeta primers. Some clones are missing from TCRdb's copy, which holds only in-frame ones; the method was immunoSEQ multiplex PCR. The sample has about 130,000 clones, 83% seen once. Sequenced material: PBMCs. The receptors stem from a girl aged 2-10 years in good health and CMV-seronegative.

The gene calls are TRBV18 and TRBJ2-3, with a tentative D call TRBD1 (5 bases). CDR3 length equals 16 residues. Trimming cost V 1 base and J 4 bases, with 15 bases left between them. Looked up from germline, CDR1 is KGHSH and CDR2 is LQKENI. The CDR3 here is CASSPQVQGDADTQYF. The CDR3 bases are TGTGCCAGCTCACCACAAGTCCAGGGTGACGCAGATACGCAGTATTTT.

The rearrangement uses TRBV6-5 and TRBJ2-5; 10 nucleotides match TRBD2. From germline, CDR1 is MNHEY and CDR2 SVGAGI. V lost 6 bases to trimming and J lost 11 bases; unmatched junction nucleotides: 12. This CDR3 contains 14 residues. The CDR3 nucleotides read TGTGCCAGCAGGAGAGCGGGGGGGCAGAATGAGCAGTACTTC. Translating gives CASRRAGGQNEQYF.

The chain couples TRBV2 to TRBJ2-3, with 10 positions matching TRBD2. Germline CDR1 reads SNHLY; CDR2 reads FYNNEI. This CDR3 contains 16 residues. J was trimmed by 5 bases and V by 5 bases; bases with no gene match: 10. The CDR3 DNA reads TGTGCCAGCAGTCGTCCGAGCGGGGGGGCCGGAGATACGCAGTATTTT. Translation: CASSRPSGGAGDTQYF.

V and J are TRBV7-2 and TRBJ2-3; D not resolved. V lost 3 bases to trimming and J lost 0 bases, with 7 bases between them. The CDR3 totals 14 residues. Germline CDR1 SGHTA, CDR2 FQGNSA. CDR3 amino acids: CASSFRLSTDTQYF. The CDR3 DNA is TGTGCCAGCAGCTTTCGGTTAAGCACAGATACGCAGTATTTT.

This clone was observed a single time. The V and J genes are TRBV25-1 and TRBJ2-5; 8 nucleotides line up with TRBD1. With 4 bases clipped from V and 2 bases from J, the junction kept 3 bases outside the gene matches. Germline loops: CDR1 MGHDK, CDR2 SYGVNS. The CDR3 is 14 amino acids. CDR3 DNA sequence: TGTGCCAGCAGTGGGGACAGGAATCAAGAGACCCAGTACTTC. Its protein product is CASSGDRNQETQYF.

The V gene is TRBV18, the J gene TRBJ1-6; D gene ambiguous. Trimming cost V 5 bases and J 7 bases, with 12 bases left between them. Germline-derived CDR1 and CDR2 are KGHSH and LQKENI. This CDR3 comprises 14 residues. CDR3 amino acids: CASSEEMSNSPLHF. The CDR3 DNA reads as TGTGCCAGCTCAGAGGAGATGTCGAATTCACCCCTCCACTTT.

V is TRBV6-5 and J is TRBJ2-1, with TRBD2 as a possible D gene (6 bases). The CDR3 totals 15 residues. Germline V lookup: CDR1 MNHEY, CDR2 SVGAGI. V lost 7 bases and J 5 bases, leaving 18 bases between the germline ends. CDR3 DNA sequence: TGTGCCAGCACCCTGACTAGTTCGGGCAACAATGAGCAGTTCTTC. Translation gives CASTLTSSGNNEQFF.

The V call is TRBV30, the J call TRBJ1-4; tentative D call: TRBD1 (5 bases). The CDR3 is made up of 15 amino acids. Trimming stripped 3 bases from V and 1 base from J, with 12 bases between. Germline V gene lookup returns CDR1 GTSNPN and CDR2 SVGIG (reference sequence). The CDR3 reads CAWSGGGQTNEKLFF. The CDR3 bases are TGTGCCTGGAGCGGGGGAGGTCAAACTAATGAAAAACTGTTTTTT.

The rearrangement joins TRBV28 to TRBJ2-1, with D maybe TRBD2 (6 bases). The CDR3 totals 13 residues. Trimming pared 2 bases from V and 10 bases from J, leaving 12 bases between. The V gene's germline CDR1 is MDHEN and CDR2 SYDVKM. CDR3 in DNA: TGTGCCAGCAGTTTAGGGCCACTAGCCGAGCAGTTCTTC. Its translation is CASSLGPLAEQFF. The complete variable domain, with remaining parts taken from reference TRBV28 and TRBJ2-1, reads DVKVTQSSRYLVKRTGEKVFLECVQDMDHENMFWYRQDPGLGLRLIYFSYDVKMKEKGDIPEGYSVSREKKERFSLILESASTNQTSMYLCASSLGPLAEQFFGPGTRLTVL.

This clone appeared a few times. This sequence joins TRBV27 and TRBJ2-7; perhaps TRBD2 as D (6 bases). The V gene lost 3 bases and the J gene lost 2 bases, with 11 bases spanning the gap. The CDR3 spans 14 residues. Germline CDR1 reads MNHEY; CDR2 reads SMNVEV (reference sequence). The DNA for the CDR3 is TGTGCCAGCAGTTTGCGGGGTCGGACCTACGAGCAGTACTTC. Translation: CASSLRGRTYEQYF.

The J gene is TRBJ2-3, the V gene TRBV10-3, with D perhaps matching TRBD1 (6 bases). The germline V gene encodes CDR1 ENHRY and CDR2 SYGVKD. V was shortened by 0 bases and J by 0 bases, with 19 bases between the two germline ends. The CDR3 consists of 19 residues. CDR3: CAISESRRQASKSTDTQYF. The CDR3 nucleotides are TGTGCCATCAGTGAGTCCAGAAGACAGGCCTCAAAAAGCACAGATACGCAGTATTTT.

The genes are TRBV28 and TRBJ1-5; 8 bases line up with TRBD1. The CDR3 has 13 residues. Germline V gene lookup returns CDR1 MDHEN and CDR2 SYDVKM. V was pared by 6 bases and J by 4 bases, with 2 bases of the junction left unmatched. The CDR3 nucleotides are TGTGCCAGCAGATGGACAGGGAATCAGCCCCAGCATTTT. Encoded protein: CASRWTGNQPQHF.

A remark on this clone: Other DNA variants within this sample encode the same CDR3. This chain uses TRBV27 with TRBJ2-7; D is undetermined. Trimming left V 3 bases short and J 3 bases short, with 9 bases between. The length of the CDR3 is 13 residues. Germline V gene data show CDR1 as MNHEY and CDR2 as SMNVEV (reference sequence). In nucleotides, the CDR3 is TGTGCCAGCAGTTTTGCCGGAGACTACGAGCAGTACTTC. Protein sequence: CASSFAGDYEQYF.

This clone was detected only a few times. This rearrangement joins TRBV12-5 to TRBJ1-3; 7 nucleotides line up with TRBD1. V dropped 1 base and J dropped 4; count of bases not matched to a gene: 4. The CDR3 sequence is 15 residues long. Germline CDR1 is LGHNT and CDR2 is FRNRAP. The CDR3 DNA is TGTGCTAGTGGTTTGGCCCAGGGACAGGGAAACACCATATATTTT. Protein product: CASGLAQGQGNTIYF.

This chain links TRBV7-2 with TRBJ2-3, with D maybe TRBD1 (6 bases). This CDR3 region has 17 residues. The germline V and J ends were trimmed by 4 bases and 0 bases, with 17 bases remaining between them. Germline CDR1 and CDR2: SGHTA and FQGNSA. Here the CDR3 reads CASSSIGQLTSTDTQYF. The CDR3 region has the DNA TGTGCCAGCAGCTCGATAGGACAGCTTACTAGCACAGATACGCAGTATTTT.

The rearrangement joins TRBV4-1 to TRBJ2-2; 9 bases are shared with TRBD2. The CDR3 is 15 residues long. J lost 4 bases, V lost 4 bases, and 4 bases had no gene match. CDR1 is MGHRA, CDR2 YSYEKL, per germline. CDR3 in amino acids: CASSRTSEITGELFF. The CDR3 coding sequence is TGCGCCAGCAGCCGGACTAGCGAGATCACCGGGGAGCTGTTTTTT.

This chain connects TRBV7-2 to TRBJ1-4, with D perhaps TRBD1 (6 bases). CDR3 length: 14 residues. CDR1 and CDR2 from the germline V gene are SGHTA and FQGNSA. V was clipped by 5 bases and J by 8 bases, with 15 bases between them. CDR3 coding DNA: TGTGCCAGCAGCCCTACAGGGCTGAGAGAAAAACTGTTTTTT. Translation: CASSPTGLREKLFF.

The chain uses TRBV2 and TRBJ2-7; 9 bases align to TRBD1. The V gene end was trimmed by 8 bases and the J gene end by 3 bases; junction bases not matched to a gene: 8. The V gene's germline CDR1 is SNHLY and CDR2 FYNNEI. The length of the CDR3 is 14 residues. The CDR3 DNA is TGTGCCAGCGCGTCCGGGACAGGGCTCTACGAGCAGTACTTC. Translated, it gives CASASGTGLYEQYF.

The rearrangement joins TRBV15 to TRBJ1-5, with 9 positions matching TRBD1. Germline CDR1 reads LNHNV; CDR2 reads YYDKDF (reference sequence). This CDR3 has 19 residues. The trim removed 0 bases at V and 1 base at J, leaving 10 bases unmatched. The DNA for the CDR3 is TGTGCCACCAGCAGAGACCGGGACAGGGATCTCACGAGCAATCAGCCCCAGCATTTT. It codes for CATSRDRDRDLTSNQPQHF.

The rearrangement links TRBV28 to TRBJ1-1, with a possible D match to TRBD1 (6 bases). V was shortened by 4 bases and J by 0 bases, with 9 bases between the two germline ends. This CDR3 region has 14 residues. In germline, CDR1 is MDHEN, CDR2 SYDVKM. CDR3 DNA sequence: TGTGCCAGCAGTTACAGGGCGATGAACACTGAAGCTTTCTTT. Amino acids: CASSYRAMNTEAFF.

The V and J genes are TRBV4-1 and TRBJ2-1, with TRBD1 matching 9 bases. Trimming at V came to 3 bases and at J to 10 bases, leaving 16 bases not matched to a gene. This CDR3 is 17 amino acids long. Per the germline V gene, CDR1 is MGHRA and CDR2 is YSYEKL. The CDR3: CASSHDPGQGPLGEQFF. The CDR3 coding sequence is TGCGCCAGCAGCCATGATCCGGGACAGGGACCACTCGGCGAGCAGTTCTTC.

The chain links TRBV28 to TRBJ1-2; possible D gene TRBD1, 5 bases. Germline V lookup: CDR1 MDHEN, CDR2 SYDVKM. Trimming removed 5 bases from V and 4 bases from J, with 20 bases in between. The CDR3 is made up of 16 amino acids. The CDR3: CASSSDARAHIYGYTF. CDR3 DNA: TGTGCCAGCAGTAGTGACGCCAGGGCGCATATCTATGGCTACACCTTC.

This CDR3 is CASSLNPGFEQYF. CDR3 DNA: TGTGCCAGCAGCTTAAACCCGGGATTCGAGCAGTACTTC. The gene calls are TRBV7-3 and TRBJ2-7; D perhaps matches TRBD2 (5 bases). The CDR3 is 13 amino acids. Germline V CDR1 and CDR2: SGHTA, FQGTGA. Trimming removed 1 base at V and 6 bases at J, with 10 bases between.

The chain uses TRBV7-2 and TRBJ1-1; 7 bases line up with TRBD1. CDR1 is SGHTA and CDR2 is FQGNSA in the germline V gene. The CDR3 is 14 residues long. V trimming: 5 bases; J trimming: 4 bases; junction bases outside the gene matches: 7. CDR3 sequence (DNA): TGTGCCAGCAGCCGTCAACAGGGGCGCACTGAAGCTTTCTTT. Protein product: CASSRQQGRTEAFF.

The rearrangement links TRBV11-2 to TRBJ2-7, with TRBD2 matching 8 bases. The trim removed 0 bases at V and 2 bases at J, leaving 6 bases unmatched. The CDR3 is made up of 16 amino acids. CDR1 is SGHAT, CDR2 FQNNGV, per germline. The chain's CDR3 is CASSLEGGTSAYEQYF. The CDR3 nucleotides are TGTGCCAGCAGCTTAGAAGGTGGGACTAGTGCCTACGAGCAGTACTTC.

This chain uses TRBV18 with TRBJ2-7; 9 bases match TRBD1. This CDR3 spans 14 amino acids. With V trimmed by 5 bases and J by 2 bases, 4 bases remained unmatched. Germline values: CDR1 KGHSH, CDR2 LQKENI. The CDR3: CASSGTGGTYEQYF. In DNA form, the CDR3 reads TGTGCCAGCTCAGGAACAGGGGGCACCTACGAGCAGTACTTC. The variable domain in full, with the rest retrieved from reference TRBV18 and TRBJ2-7, is NAGVMQNPRHLVRRRGQEARLRCSPMKGHSHVYWYRQLPEEGLKFMVYLQKENIIDESGMPKERFSAEFPKEGPSILRIQQVVRGDSAAYFCASSGTGGTYEQYFGPGTRLTVT.

The gene calls are TRBV7-3 and TRBJ2-2; 10 bases align to TRBD2. With V trimmed by 1 base and J by 3 bases, 5 bases remained unmatched. The CDR3 covers 17 residues. Germline V CDR1 and CDR2: SGHTA, FQGTGA. The CDR3 loop is CASSLRTSGDYTGELFF. The CDR3 DNA reads as TGTGCCAGCAGCTTAAGAACTAGCGGGGACTACACCGGGGAGCTGTTTTTT.

The V and J genes are TRBV7-6 and TRBJ1-6; a weak D match, TRBD1 (5 bases). CDR1 is SGHVS, CDR2 FNYEAQ, per germline. V lost 4 bases and J lost 9, with 16 bases in between. The CDR3 is made up of 15 amino acids. In DNA, the CDR3 is TGTGCCAGCAGCTCTCGACAGAATGGGGCTTCACCCCTCCACTTT. Residues: CASSSRQNGASPLHF. The full variable domain, completed using reference TRBV7-6 and TRBJ1-6, is GAGVSQSPRYKVTKRGQDVALRCDPISGHVSLYWYRQALGQGPEFLTYFNYEAQQDKSGLPNDRFSAERPEGSISTLTIQRTEQRDSAMYRCASSSRQNGASPLHFGNGTRLTVT.

This clone was seen once. This chain links TRBV2 with TRBJ2-7; the match to TRBD1 covers 7 bases. The ends lost 7 bases at V and 2 bases at J; junction bases unmatched: 8. The CDR3 has 14 amino acids. Germline CDR1 SNHLY, CDR2 FYNNEI. CDR3 amino acids: CASTDRVTPYEQYF. The CDR3 DNA reads as TGTGCCAGCACTGACAGGGTAACACCCTACGAGCAGTACTTC.

The chain links TRBV5-1 to TRBJ2-7, with 8 bases that match TRBD2. CDR3 length: 15 amino acids. Trimming removed 1 base from V and 0 bases from J; junction bases left unmatched: 3. Germline-derived CDR1 and CDR2 are SGHRS and YFSETQ. DNA for the CDR3: TGCGCCAGCAGCTTGCAAGCGGGAGCCTCCTACGAGCAGTACTTC. It translates to CASSLQAGASYEQYF.

This clone has a handful of counts. The V gene is TRBV4-2, the J gene TRBJ2-7, with TRBD2 matching 9 bases. This CDR3 comprises 15 residues. The ends lost 2 bases at V and 7 bases at J; junction bases unmatched: 9. Looked up from germline, CDR1 is LGHNA and CDR2 is YNFKEQ. The chain's CDR3 is CASSQMLAGVGEQYF. The CDR3 nucleotides are TGTGCCAGCAGCCAAATGTTAGCGGGAGTGGGGGAGCAGTACTTC.

This clone was seen only a few times. The V call is TRBV4-1, the J call TRBJ2-2; D is ambiguous. The CDR3 is 12 amino acids. Trimming stripped 8 bases from V and 1 base from J, with 5 bases between. Germline V CDR1 and CDR2: MGHRA, YSYEKL. The CDR3 DNA is TGCGCCAGCGGCGGGAACACCGGGGAGCTGTTTTTT. Encoded protein: CASGGNTGELFF.